This T cell receptor beta chain was obtained from a study of early T cells in non-severe SARS-CoV-2 infection (dated by TCRdb to the early 2020s). As for the study more broadly: TCR sequencing used bulk RNA from unsorted whole blood, so alpha and beta chains could not be paired. Findings and caveats that apply to the study as a whole: Matching against VDJdb was skewed toward anti-spike CD8 responses, likely underestimated virus-specific expansions, and missed private and CD4 specificities.

This clonotype has ten or more counts. The antigen it recognizes is unknown. No qualities accompany the bases; no much larger clone lies one base away. Reading from cysteine to phenylalanine, the CDR3 counts 17 amino acids. Just CDR3 DNA is preserved here, 51 bases in frame from base 1. The germline V gene supplies CDR1 SGHAT and CDR2 FQNNGV. V drops 0 bases and J drops 6 bases, leaving 18 bases in between. This was a case-control study nested in a cohort of healthcare workers in London, UK, who had nasopharyngeal swab PCR tests and blood samples taken every week. Healthcare workers were recruited during the week of the UK lockdown, between 23 and 31 March 2020, and followed weekly for up to 16 weeks. Library preparation was by 5' RACE. Reads for this sample came from a NextSeq 500. Unique molecular identifiers were attached to individual cDNA molecules in the TCR library protocol so that sequencing error and PCR bias could be corrected. TCR alpha and beta chains were both sequenced, and the abundances of alpha and beta sequences in each sample were closely correlated with each other. As for the original processing: Decombinator V4 was used to annotate TCR sequences for V gene, J gene and CDR3. TCRs were defined as expanded if a significant change between any two time points was detected under a Poisson model with p below 0.0001. TCR abundances were normalised to the total number of TCRs sequenced in each sample and reported as counts per million. TRAV1-2 paired with TRAJ12, TRAJ20 or TRAJ33 defined MAIT TCRs, while TRAV10 paired with TRAJ18 defined iNKT TCRs. VDJdb, accessed on 1 November 2021, was searched for TCRs annotated for CMV, EBV and SARS-CoV-2, and TCRs annotated for more than one antigen were excluded. The public sequencing data were trimmed at Q25 with fastp and processed into clonotypes with MiXCR by TCRdb, which kept only in-frame beta chains. Every CDR3 protein is listed once, alongside the most common genes and DNA of its rows. The V and J calls come from TCRdb's annotation, not from the publication. The sample table records some 32,000 distinct CDR3 sequences; 3% to 5% of these occur just once. The top ten clonotypes cover roughly 8% of the sample.

The chain is made from TRBV11-2 and TRBJ2-1; the D gene assignment is ambiguous. The receptor's source is an adult who was a healthcare worker with PCR-confirmed SARS-CoV-2 infection or an uninfected control (not recorded which). Sequenced material: whole blood. The bases are TGTGCCAGCAGCTTAGAAAGTGGCCTCCTGGGCGCCAATGAGCAGTTCTTC. It encodes CASSLESGLLGANEQFF.